Given below is one T cell receptor (beta chain) in context. The method was immunoSEQ multiplex PCR; TCRdb's version includes in-frame clones alone and lacks a portion of them. The data show around 91,000 clones, with about 88% seen just once and roughly 21% held by the top ten. After removal of 7 bases from V and 5 bases from J, the junction contained 27 bases not matched to a gene. This CDR3 is 21 amino acids long. Looked up from germline, CDR1 is SGHRS and CDR2 is YFSETQ. The data belong to a study of T cell responses to AZD1222 COVID-19 vaccine. Sequenced here: peripheral blood, sampled on day 0 of AZD1222 vaccination. The J gene is TRBJ2-5, the V gene TRBV5-1, with TRBD1 matching 12 bases. This sequence originates from an adult in good health. This chain's CDR3 is CASPHGRQEGRRDRGPETQYF. CDR3 bases: TGCGCCAGCCCCCATGGACGGCAGGAAGGTCGCCGGGACAGGGGGCCTGAGACCCAGTACTTC.